The T cell receptor (beta chain) under discussion was sequenced for a study of blood T cell repertoires in COVID-19. Generated by immunoSEQ multiplex PCR, the TCRdb table keeps only in-frame clones and is missing some. The sample consists of about 140,000 clones, roughly 86% of them appearing once. Source material: peripheral blood. This receptor was taken from a woman in her forties or fifties with acute or convalescent COVID-19.

CDR3 amino acids: CASSHPNGVGLNTEAFF. The CDR3 DNA reads as TGCGCCAGCAGCCACCCGAACGGGGTGGGGTTGAACACTGAAGCTTTCTTT. The rearrangement uses TRBV4-1 and TRBJ1-1; D remains ambiguous. Germline V gives CDR1 MGHRA, CDR2 YSYEKL. The V and J ends lost 3 bases and 0 bases respectively, with 17 bases between them. This CDR3 contains 17 residues.